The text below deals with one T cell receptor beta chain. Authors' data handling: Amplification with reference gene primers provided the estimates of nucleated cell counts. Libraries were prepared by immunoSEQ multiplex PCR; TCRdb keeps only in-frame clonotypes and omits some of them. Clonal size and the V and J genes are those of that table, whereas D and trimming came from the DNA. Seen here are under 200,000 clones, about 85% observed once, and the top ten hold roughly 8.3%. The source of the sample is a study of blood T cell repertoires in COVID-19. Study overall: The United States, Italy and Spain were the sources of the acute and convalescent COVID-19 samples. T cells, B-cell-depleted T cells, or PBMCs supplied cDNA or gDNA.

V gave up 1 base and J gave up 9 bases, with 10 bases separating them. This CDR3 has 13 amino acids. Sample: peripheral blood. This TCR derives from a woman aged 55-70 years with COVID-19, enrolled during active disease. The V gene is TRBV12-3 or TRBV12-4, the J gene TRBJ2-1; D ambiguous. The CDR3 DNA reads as TGTGCCAGCAGTTTAGTTCTAAGCTTTGAGCAGTTCTTC. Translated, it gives CASSLVLSFEQFF.